A selection of T cell receptor beta chains follows, all from one sample in a study of T cell responses to AZD1222 COVID-19 vaccine. The data were produced by immunoSEQ multiplex PCR, yet TCRdb's version contains in-frame clones alone and is incomplete. Counted here are 99,000 or so clones, approximately 86% occurring once; the ten biggest clones make up 3.3%. Specimen: peripheral blood, collected 28 days after the second dose of the MenACWY control vaccine. The receptor source for this set is an adult who received the MenACWY meningococcal vaccine as a control. CDR3s include the opening cysteine and the closing phenylalanine or tryptophan. A D gene is named only where the DNA matches it firmly.

V,D,CDR3
TRBV21-1,NA,CASSKDNFPSNQPQHF
TRBV7-6,NA,CASSLGQNTEAFF
TRBV11-3,NA,CASSLGPSSDEQYF
TRBV27,NA,CASSFQGRYQPQHF
TRBV7-9,TRBD1,CASSPIQGVTEAFF
TRBV18,NA,CASSSTTELFGYTF
TRBV5-4,NA,CASSLEGSETQYF
TRBV29-1,TRBD2,CSVVPSETSIFEQFF
TRBV4-1,TRBD1,CASSQDRTGGERFGYTF
TRBV4-2,TRBD1,CASSQGQGARTEAFF
TRBV28,NA,CASISAGGGNTEAFF
TRBV30,NA,CAWSVGLGPYNEQFF
TRBV7-9,NA,CASSVGTANNEKLFF
TRBV11-2,TRBD1,CASSLGRQGGQPQHF
TRBV5-4,TRBD1,CASSLSGQGYNEQFF
TRBV7-3,NA,CASSLQGDTQYF
TRBV29-1,TRBD1,CSVVTGGRNSPLHF
TRBV27,NA,CASSPWNQETQYF
TRBV29-1,NA,CSVVGGSGIQYF
TRBV5-5,NA,CASSLWFGGATTEAFF
TRBV18,NA,CASSSRESANSPLHF
TRBV2,NA,CASSGRLANTGELFF